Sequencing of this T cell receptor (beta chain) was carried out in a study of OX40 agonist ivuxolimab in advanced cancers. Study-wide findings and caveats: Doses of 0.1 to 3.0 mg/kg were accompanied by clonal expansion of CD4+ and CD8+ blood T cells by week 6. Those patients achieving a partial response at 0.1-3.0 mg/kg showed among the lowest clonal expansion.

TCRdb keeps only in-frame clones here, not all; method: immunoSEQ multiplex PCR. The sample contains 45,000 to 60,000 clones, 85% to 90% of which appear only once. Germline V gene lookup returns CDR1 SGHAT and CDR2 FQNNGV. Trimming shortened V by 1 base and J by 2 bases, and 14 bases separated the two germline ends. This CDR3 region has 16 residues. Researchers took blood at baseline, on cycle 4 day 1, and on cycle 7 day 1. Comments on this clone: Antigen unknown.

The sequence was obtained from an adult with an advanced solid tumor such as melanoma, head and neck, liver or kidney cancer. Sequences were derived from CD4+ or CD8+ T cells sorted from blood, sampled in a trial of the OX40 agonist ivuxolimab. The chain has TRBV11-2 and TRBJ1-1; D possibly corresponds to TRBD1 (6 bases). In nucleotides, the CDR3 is TGTGCCAGCAGCTTAGTACCAGGGGCGCGCAACACTGAAGCTTTCTTT. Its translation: CASSLVPGARNTEAFF. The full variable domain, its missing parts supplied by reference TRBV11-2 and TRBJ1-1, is EAGVAQSPRYKIIEKRQSVAFWCNPISGHATLYWYQQILGQGPKLLIQFQNNGVVDDSQLPKDRFSAERLKGVDSTLKIQPAKLEDSAVYLCASSLVPGARNTEAFFGQGTRLTVV.